This T cell receptor (beta chain) appears in the sequencing data of a study of T cells after yellow fever vaccination. V lost 5 bases, J lost 8 bases, and 9 bases lay in between. This CDR3 comprises 12 residues. The germline CDR1 and CDR2 sequences are SGHVS and FNYEAQ. 5'RACE template switching added a universal primer site and UMIs to TCR cDNA. MiXCR, applied by TCRdb to the 5' RACE reads, yields one record per CDR3 protein. This sample yields 280,000 or so distinct CDR3 sequences, of which under 9% are seen a single time; approximately 3.5% belongs to the top ten. This clonotype was seen more than once but under ten times.

This sequence was found in a man between 18 and 35 years old who received the YFV17D yellow fever vaccine. The chain employs TRBV7-6 and TRBJ1-4; unclear D gene. This specimen was CD4+ T cells sorted from PBMCs, taken 5 days after the yellow fever booster vaccination. The CDR3 DNA reads TGTGCCAGCAGCCGGCGGGGAGAAAAACTGTTTTTT. Its protein is CASSRRGEKLFF.